What follows is one T cell receptor beta chain and its context. As yet, its antigen is unknown. This sample was taken from a study of CD8+ T cells in alopecia areata. Findings and caveats of the study: TCR sharing across patients was less clear than in mice, possibly HLA-related. Expanded CD8+ clones among the top 100, as well as scalp clonality, were significantly decreased by tofacitinib.

The treatment denotes: oral pan-JAK inhibitor, 5-10 mg twice daily. CD4+ and CD8+ T cells were sorted from PBMCs. The ends were cut back, 7 bases at V and 4 bases at J, with 17 bases in the middle. The germline V gene has CDR1 SEHNR and CDR2 FQNEAQ (reference sequence). This CDR3 has 15 residues. RNA was extracted and reverse transcribed into cDNA as the sequencing template. The repertoire was sequenced with immunoSEQ multiplex PCR; TCRdb's copy has only in-frame clones and lacks some. The top ten hold around 3% of the sample, which has roughly 180,000 clones, approximately 60% seen once. This specimen consisted of CD4+ T cells sorted from blood, obtained at week 4, from a patient treated with tofacitinib. The source is a human donor with alopecia areata. The V call is TRBV7-9, the J call TRBJ2-1; D is tentatively TRBD1 or TRBD2 (6 bases each). CDR3 nucleotide sequence: TGTGCCAGCATCGGTGGGGGGCGATTATACAATGAGCAGTTCTTC. It codes for CASIGGGRLYNEQFF.